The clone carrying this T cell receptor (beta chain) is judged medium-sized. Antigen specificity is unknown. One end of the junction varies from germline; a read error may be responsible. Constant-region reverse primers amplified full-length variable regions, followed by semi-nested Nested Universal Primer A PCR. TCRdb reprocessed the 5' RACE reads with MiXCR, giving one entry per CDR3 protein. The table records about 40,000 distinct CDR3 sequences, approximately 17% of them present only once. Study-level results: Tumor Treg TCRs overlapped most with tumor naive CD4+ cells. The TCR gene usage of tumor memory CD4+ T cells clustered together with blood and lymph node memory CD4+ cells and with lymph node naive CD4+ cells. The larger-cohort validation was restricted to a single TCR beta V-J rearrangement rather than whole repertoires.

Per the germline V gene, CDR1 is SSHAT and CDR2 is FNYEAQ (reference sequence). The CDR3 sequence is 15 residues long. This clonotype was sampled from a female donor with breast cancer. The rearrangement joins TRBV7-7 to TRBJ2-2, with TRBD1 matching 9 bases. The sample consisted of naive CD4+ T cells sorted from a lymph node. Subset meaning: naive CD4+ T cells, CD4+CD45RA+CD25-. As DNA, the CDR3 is TGTGCTAGCAGCTTGGGGACAGGGTTCAGCGGGGAGCTGTTTTTT. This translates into CASSLGTGFSGELFF.